This paragraph reports one TCR beta chain. The antigen is undetermined. The sample belongs to a study of Ad26.COV2.S vaccination and SARS-CoV-2 variants. Study-level results: Vaccinees reportedly had broad spike-specific CD8+ and CD4+ T cell responses. Researchers cautioned that TCR breadth and depth analyses may have underestimated total T cell responses.

This CDR3 is 13 amino acids long. Trimming removed 4 bases at V and 5 bases at J, with 12 bases between. Treatment reported: around 19 received Ad26.COV2.S at low or high dose, single or two shots; about 5 received placebo; per-sample allocation not given. Samples were taken on day 63 after the first vaccine or placebo injection. In Boston, an adult donor aged 18-55 years took part. The administered vaccine (an Ad26 vector) expressed Wuhan-strain SARS-CoV-2 spike. Assay: immunoSEQ multiplex PCR; the TCRdb copy retains only in-frame clones and omits some. Found here are hundreds of thousands of clones, approximately 84% of them singletons; the top ten hold roughly 3.3%.

This sequence originates from a person between 18 and 65 years old who received the Ad26.COV2.S COVID-19 vaccine or a placebo. The chain couples TRBV12-3 or TRBV12-4 to TRBJ2-7, with a possible D match to TRBD1 (6 bases). This sample comprised peripheral blood, obtained in a trial of Ad26.COV2.S vaccine versus placebo. The CDR3 is CASSSRTVDEQYF. The CDR3 bases are TGTGCCAGCAGTTCGCGGACAGTTGACGAGCAGTACTTC.